A selection of T cell receptor beta chains follows, all from one sample in a study of CD8 T cells in Susac syndrome. Using its own MiXCR run on the immunoSEQ multiplex PCR reads, TCRdb lists one record per CDR3 protein. The table shows 70,000 or so distinct CDR3 sequences, with around 96% occurring only once. Sequenced material: CD8+ T cells from PBMCs. All receptors come from a human donor with multiple sclerosis. Both conserved end residues are part of each CDR3. A D gene is named only where the DNA matches it firmly. A clone size is listed for some rows: how often the clone was seen (once, few, many), or a class if it is expanded.

TRBJ2-4 NA TRBV19 NA TGTGCCAGTAGTATAGTGTCAGAAGGTATAAGAAACATTCAGTACTTC CASSIVSEGIRNIQYF
TRBJ2-5 NA TRBV27 TRBD2 TGTGCCAGCGGGGGACTAGCGGAACAAGAGACCCAGTACTTC CASGGLAEQETQYF
TRBJ2-1 NA TRBV2 TRBD2 TGTGCCAGCCCCCGGAGCGGGGGGAGCTCCTACAATGAGCAGTTCTTC CASPRSGGSSYNEQFF
TRBJ2-1 NA TRBV2 TRBD2 TGTGCCACCCTCGGCGGGAGGCAGAGCTCCTACAATGAGCAGTTCTTC CATLGGRQSSYNEQFF
TRBJ1-5 NA TRBV29-1 TRBD1 TGCAGCGTTGCGGGAGGGGGCGATCAGCCCCAGCATTTT CSVAGGGDQPQHF
TRBJ2-7 once TRBV30 NA TGTGCCTGGAGTGTAAGGCAGGCCTACGAGCAGTACTTC CAWSVRQAYEQYF
TRBJ1-3 NA TRBV6-5 NA TGTGCCAGCAGCGTGGACATCCTCTCTGGAAACACCATATATTTT CASSVDILSGNTIYF
TRBJ1-5 NA TRBV6-2/TRBV6-3 NA TGTGCCAGCAGTTACGTTGCCGCTAATCAGCCCCAGCATTTT CASSYVAANQPQHF
TRBJ2-3 NA TRBV30 NA TGTGCCTTAGATTCAGGAGTTAGCACAGATACGCAGTATTTT CALDSGVSTDTQYF
TRBJ1-2 NA TRBV12-3/TRBV12-4 NA TGTGCCAGCAGTTTCATCGATAACTATGGCTACACCTTC CASSFIDNYGYTF
TRBJ2-7 NA TRBV27 NA TGTGCCAGCGGGCTTGGAGGCCGCGAGCAGTACTTC CASGLGGREQYF
TRBJ1-2 NA TRBV19 NA TGTGCCAGTAGTATGGCCCCCAGATCTAACTATGGCTACACCTTC CASSMAPRSNYGYTF
TRBJ1-1 NA TRBV2 NA TGTGCCAGCAGTGCGGGGTACACTGAAGCTTTCTTT CASSAGYTEAFF
TRBJ2-5 once TRBV12-3/TRBV12-4 NA TGTGCCAGCAGTTTGGACCGGGAAGAAGAGACCCAGTACTTC CASSLDREEETQYF
TRBJ2-3 NA TRBV10-2 NA TGCGCCAGCAGGGACCAGGGAGATACGCAGTATTTT CASRDQGDTQYF
TRBJ2-7 NA TRBV6-2/TRBV6-3 TRBD2 TGTGCCAGCAGTTCTCAGGAGCGGGGATCCTACGAGCAGTACTTC CASSSQERGSYEQYF
TRBJ1-5 few TRBV6-1 NA TGTGCCAGCAGGCGACAGATATCGGGGAATCAGCCCCAGCATTTT CASRRQISGNQPQHF
TRBJ2-5 NA TRBV7-9 TRBD2 TGTGCCAGCAGCTGGACTAGCGGCCAAGAGACCCAGTACTTC CASSWTSGQETQYF
TRBJ1-1 NA TRBV29-1 TRBD1 TGCAGCGTTGGGGCAGGGGGTGAATGGACTGAAGCTTTCTTT CSVGAGGEWTEAFF
TRBJ1-2 NA TRBV5-6 NA TGTGCCAGCAGCTCCAGACGGTCCGATCGCTATGGCTACACCTTC CASSSRRSDRYGYTF
TRBJ2-7 NA TRBV9 NA TGTGCCAGCAGCGTAGGGGGGACCTACGAGCAGTACTTC CASSVGGTYEQYF
TRBJ2-4 NA TRBV24-1 TRBD1 TGTGCCACCAGTGACTCCGACAGGGGAGCCAAAAACATTCAGTACTTC CATSDSDRGAKNIQYF
TRBJ1-2 NA TRBV3-1 NA TGTGCCAGCAAAACATTGTCCGCTAACTATGGCTACACCTTC CASKTLSANYGYTF
TRBJ2-7 NA TRBV3-1 NA TGTGCCAGCAGCGAAAGAGCCGGGGGTCGTCCCTACGAGCAGTACTTC CASSERAGGRPYEQYF
TRBJ1-5 NA TRBV6-1 NA TGTGCCAGCACCGAGAGGGGGGGAGCCCAGCATTTT CASTERGGAQHF
TRBJ2-1 NA TRBV2 TRBD1 TGTGCCAGCAGCGCCGGGACAGGGCCCTACAATGAGCAGTTCTTC CASSAGTGPYNEQFF
TRBJ1-1 NA TRBV12-3/TRBV12-4 NA TGTGCCAGCAGTTGGGGGATTACAGGCATGAACACTGAAGCTTTCTTT CASSWGITGMNTEAFF
TRBJ2-1 NA TRBV29-1 NA TGCAGCGCAAAGGATGGCGGCTACAATGAGCAGTTCTTC CSAKDGGYNEQFF
TRBJ1-5 NA TRBV10-3 NA TGTGCCACCAGGGATGGCGTTCAGCCCCAGCATTTT CATRDGVQPQHF
TRBJ1-1 NA TRBV4-3 TRBD1 TGCGCCAGCAGCCAAGAGCGGACAGGGGTCACTGAAGCTTTCTTT CASSQERTGVTEAFF
TRBJ1-5 NA TRBV15 NA TGTGCCACCAGCAGAGGGACCGGAAGCAATCAGCCCCAGCATTTT CATSRGTGSNQPQHF
TRBJ1-6 NA TRBV19 TRBD1 TGTGCCAGTCACCCTCGGACAGGGGGCCTCAATTCACCCCTCCACTTT CASHPRTGGLNSPLHF
TRBJ1-5 once TRBV5-6 NA TGTGCCAGCAGCTTAGGAGGCGGGGGTCAGCCCCAGCATTTT CASSLGGGGQPQHF
TRBJ2-1 NA TRBV7-6 TRBD1 TGTGCCAGCAGCTTATTGGGTGGACAGGGAGACTACAATGAGCAGTTCTTC CASSLLGGQGDYNEQFF
TRBJ2-1 NA TRBV6-2/TRBV6-3 TRBD2 TGTGCCAGCAGTTCCCTCGCGGGAGGGAACAATGAGCAGTTCTTC CASSSLAGGNNEQFF
TRBJ2-5 NA TRBV12-3/TRBV12-4 NA TGTGCCAGCAGTCGTGGGATAGGAAAAGAGACCCAGTACTTC CASSRGIGKETQYF
TRBJ2-1 once TRBV3-1 TRBD2 TGTGCCAGCAGCCAAGGGACTAGCGGGAGGAGCTCCTACAATGAGCAGTTCTTC CASSQGTSGRSSYNEQFF
TRBJ2-7 few TRBV25-1 NA TGTGCCAGCAGTGAAAGCTACGAGCAGTACTTC CASSESYEQYF
TRBJ1-2 NA TRBV5-4 NA TGTGCCAGCAGCTTGACCGGAAACGTCTATGGCTACACCTTC CASSLTGNVYGYTF
TRBJ2-2 NA TRBV6-1 NA TGTGCCAGCAGCCCCAGCGGTGTCGGGGTGAACACCGGGGAGCTGTTTTTT CASSPSGVGVNTGELFF
TRBJ2-3 NA TRBV20-1 NA TGCAGTGCTACCCCGGGGAGAGATACGCAGTATTTT CSATPGRDTQYF
TRBJ2-5 few TRBV5-6 NA TGTGCCAGCAGCTTGGAGCAGGATCAAGAGACCCAGTACTTC CASSLEQDQETQYF
TRBJ2-7 NA TRBV19 TRBD1 TGTGCCAGTAGTCGAGAGACAGGGAGTTGGTACGAGCAGTACTTC CASSRETGSWYEQYF
TRBJ2-3 once TRBV5-1 TRBD2 TGCGCCAGCAGCCGGAGGGGACTAGCGGAAACCGAATCGGCTGCAGATACGCAGTATTTT CASSRRGLAETESAADTQYF
TRBJ1-2 NA TRBV9 NA TGTGCCAGCAGCGAAGAGGACTGGGAAGGGAATGGCTACACCTTC CASSEEDWEGNGYTF
TRBJ1-1 NA TRBV12-5 TRBD1 TGTGCTAGTGCCCAGGACAGGGGCAGACTTGTTACTGAAGCTTTCTTT CASAQDRGRLVTEAFF